Following are 28 T cell receptor beta chains from one sample sequenced in a study of blood T cell repertoires in COVID-19. Repertoires were generated with immunoSEQ multiplex PCR, while TCRdb's copy carries only in-frame clones and drops some. Here the sample spans over 300,000 clones, around 89% being singletons. The specimen was peripheral blood. The source of these receptors is a man younger than 30 with active or convalescent COVID-19.

The chain combines TRBV7-2 with TRBJ2-5; D may be TRBD1 (6 bases). Per germline, CDR1 SGHTA and CDR2 FQGNSA. The germline V and J ends were trimmed by 0 bases and 3 bases, with 11 bases remaining between them. This CDR3 is 15 amino acids long. This CDR3 is CASSLALQGKETQYF. The DNA of the CDR3 is TGTGCCAGCAGCTTAGCGCTACAGGGTAAAGAGACCCAGTACTTC.

The rearrangement joins TRBV12-3 or TRBV12-4 to TRBJ1-3; D unresolved. V was trimmed by 3 bases and J by 7 bases, leaving 7 bases between them. The CDR3 length is 12 residues. CDR3 sequence (DNA): TGTGCCAGCAGTTTTGGCCCGAACACCATATATTTT. It is translated as CASSFGPNTIYF.

The chain carries TRBV4-3 and TRBJ2-7; 7 nucleotides agree with TRBD1. This CDR3 has 15 amino acids. V shed 0 bases, J shed 4 bases, and the junction held 6 bases outside the gene matches. CDR1 is LGHNA, CDR2 YSLEER, per germline. CDR3 sequence (DNA): TGCGCCAGCAGCCAAGATGATGTGACAGGGTACGAGCAGTACTTC. It specifies CASSQDDVTGYEQYF.

The chain is built from TRBV28 and TRBJ2-3, with unresolved D. Looked up from germline, CDR1 is MDHEN and CDR2 is SYDVKM. This CDR3 has 12 residues. V lost 6 bases and J lost 2, with 6 bases in between. The CDR3 coding sequence is TGTGCCAGCAGCCTACCCACAGATACGCAGTATTTT. This sequence encodes CASSLPTDTQYF.

J is TRBJ2-7 and V is TRBV5-6, with TRBD2 matching over 12 bases. Germline V gene sequence: CDR1 SGHDT, CDR2 YYEEEE. With 5 bases clipped from V and 4 bases from J, the junction kept 4 bases outside the gene matches. The CDR3 is made up of 14 amino acids. CDR3 residues: CASSLAGGPYEQYF. CDR3 coding DNA: TGTGCCAGCAGTCTAGCGGGAGGGCCATACGAGCAGTACTTC.

The rearrangement uses TRBV5-8 and TRBJ2-5, with 9 bases matching TRBD1. The CDR3 totals 16 residues. V lost 5 bases to trimming and J lost 2 bases; unmatched junction nucleotides: 10. Germline lookup yields CDR1 SGHTS and CDR2 YDEGEE. Written as DNA, the CDR3 is TGTGCCAGCAGTCTTTCACAGGGGGCATTTCAAGAGACCCAGTACTTC. This gives the protein CASSLSQGAFQETQYF.

The V and J genes are TRBV28 and TRBJ2-3; a possible D gene is TRBD1 (7 bases). The V end lost 10 bases, the J end lost 8 bases, and 22 bases lay between the germline ends. Germline V gene sequence: CDR1 MDHEN, CDR2 SYDVKM. The CDR3 contains 14 residues. DNA of the CDR3: TGTGCCACCGGACAGGAGGGATGGAAAAGTACGCAGTATTTT. It translates to CATGQEGWKSTQYF.

The rearrangement joins TRBV28 to TRBJ2-7; possible D gene TRBD2, 6 bases. The germline V gene encodes CDR1 MDHEN and CDR2 SYDVKM. CDR3 size: 16 residues. V was pared by 6 bases and J by 4 bases, with 22 bases between. CDR3 protein: CASSQPLGLPLYEQYF. DNA for the CDR3: TGTGCCAGCAGCCAACCTCTAGGACTACCTTTATACGAGCAGTACTTC.

The chain uses TRBV6-2 or TRBV6-3 and TRBJ2-7; 9 positions match TRBD1. CDR1 is MNHEY and CDR2 is SVGEGT in the germline V gene. Trimming at V came to 0 bases and at J to 3 bases, leaving 6 bases not matched to a gene. CDR3 length equals 16 residues. Here the CDR3 reads CASSYSRGTGIYEQYF. The CDR3 region has the DNA TGTGCCAGCAGTTACTCTCGGGGGACAGGGATCTACGAGCAGTACTTC.

The gene calls are TRBV27 and TRBJ2-2; TRBD2 agrees at 14 bases. Per the germline V gene, CDR1 is MNHEY and CDR2 is SMNVEV (reference sequence). The V and J ends lost 4 bases and 5 bases, in that order; junction bases with no gene match: 9. CDR3 size: 18 residues. The CDR3 DNA sequence: TGTGCCAGCAGTTCAACCGGGACTAGCGGGAGTGTTACCGGGGAGCTGTTTTTT. It is translated as CASSSTGTSGSVTGELFF.

With regard to this clone: Compared with germline, one end of the junction differs, possibly owing to a read error. The chain carries TRBV4-3 and TRBJ2-6; D might be TRBD1 (5 bases). Germline CDR1 reads LGHNA; CDR2 reads YSLEER. This CDR3 has 13 amino acids. The CDR3 nucleotides are TGCGCCAGCAGCCACTCTGGGGCCAACGTGCTGACTTTC. It specifies CASSHSGANVLTF.

J is TRBJ2-1 and V is TRBV4-3; TRBD2 matches 10 bases. This CDR3 region has 21 residues. Germline lookup yields CDR1 LGHNA and CDR2 YSLEER. V dropped 4 bases and J dropped 2; count of bases not matched to a gene: 20. The CDR3, as DNA: TGCGCCAGCAGCCCCCAGATGGGGGCGGTGAGCGGGGGGGCCGCCTACAATGAGCAGTTCTTC. Amino acid sequence: CASSPQMGAVSGGAAYNEQFF.

V usage is TRBV28 and J usage is TRBJ1-2; 8 nucleotides agree with TRBD1. V shed 3 bases, J shed 4 bases, and the junction held 7 bases outside the gene matches. CDR1 MDHEN and CDR2 SYDVKM come from the germline V gene. The CDR3 loop spans 15 amino acids. The CDR3 sequence: CASSFAGTGPYGYTF. CDR3 DNA: TGTGCCAGCAGTTTTGCTGGGACAGGTCCCTATGGCTACACCTTC.

The CDR3 DNA reads as TGTGCCAGTAGTAGAGGAGGGTTGAGTTACGAGCAGTACTTC. Encoded protein: CASSRGGLSYEQYF. The chain combines TRBV19 with TRBJ2-7; D may be TRBD2 (6 bases). The V and J ends lost 4 bases and 4 bases respectively, with 14 bases between them. Germline assignment: CDR1 LNHDA and CDR2 SQIVND (reference sequence). CDR3 size: 14 residues. Combining the CDR3 with reference TRBV19 and TRBJ2-7 gives the whole variable domain DGGITQSPKYLFRKEGQNVTLSCEQNLNHDAMYWYRQDPGQGLRLIYYSQIVNDFQKGDIAEGYSVSREKKESFPLTVTSAQKNPTAFYLCASSRGGLSYEQYFGPGTRLTVT.

This rearrangement joins TRBV24-1 to TRBJ2-1; 7 bases line up with TRBD1. The CDR3 length is 14 residues. The V gene's germline CDR1 is KGHDR and CDR2 SFDVKD. V lost 2 bases and J lost 10; bases outside the gene matches: 7. Here the CDR3 DNA reads TGTGCCACCAGTGATTACAACACAGGGGACGAGCAGTTCTTC. Translation: CATSDYNTGDEQFF.

The chain combines TRBV27 with TRBJ1-6, with 8 bases lining up with TRBD1. This CDR3 is 16 amino acids long. The germline CDR1 and CDR2 sequences are MNHEY and SMNVEV (reference sequence). V gave up 3 bases and J gave up 0 bases; unmatched junction bases: 1. The CDR3 DNA follows: TGTGCCAGCAGTTTTGGACAGGGCTCCTATAATTCACCCCTCCACTTT. This gives the protein CASSFGQGSYNSPLHF.

V usage is TRBV2 and J usage is TRBJ1-4; 7 nucleotides agree with TRBD1. V was clipped by 7 bases and J by 0 bases; unmatched bases: 8. Per germline, CDR1 SNHLY and CDR2 FYNNEI. The CDR3 is made up of 16 amino acids. CDR3 bases: TGTGCCAGCAACGAAAGGGGGCCTGCAACTAATGAAAAACTGTTTTTT. This codes for CASNERGPATNEKLFF.

The V and J genes are TRBV9 and TRBJ2-3, with 14 nucleotides matching TRBD2. This CDR3 has 18 amino acids. Germline-derived CDR1 and CDR2 are SGDLS and YYNGEE. The ends lost 3 bases at V and 0 bases at J; junction bases unmatched: 6. This chain's CDR3 is CASSERGLAGASTDTQYF. The CDR3 DNA follows: TGTGCCAGCAGCGAAAGGGGACTAGCGGGGGCTAGCACAGATACGCAGTATTTT.

The chain carries TRBV27 and TRBJ1-5; D perhaps matches TRBD1 (6 bases). CDR1 and CDR2 from the germline V gene are MNHEY and SMNVEV (reference sequence). V lost 6 bases, J lost 1 base, and 10 bases lay in between. The CDR3 has 14 residues. The CDR3: CASRAGVSNQPQHF. CDR3 DNA sequence: TGTGCCAGCAGGGCAGGGGTAAGCAATCAGCCCCAGCATTTT.

This rearrangement joins TRBV5-5 to TRBJ2-7; TRBD1 agrees at 8 bases. Germline-derived CDR1 and CDR2 are SGHKS and YYEKEE (reference sequence). There are 13 residues in the CDR3. V shed 1 base, J shed 3 bases, and the junction held 0 bases outside the gene matches. This chain's CDR3 is CASSLTGGYEQYF. Here the CDR3 DNA reads TGTGCCAGCAGCTTGACAGGGGGCTACGAGCAGTACTTC.

The chain joins TRBV9 to TRBJ1-6; 7 bases match TRBD1. From germline, CDR1 is SGDLS and CDR2 YYNGEE. The CDR3 sequence is 14 residues long. V shed 3 bases and J 10 bases; nucleotides not matched to a gene: 7. The CDR3 is CASSEGQPRSPLHF. The DNA for the CDR3 is TGTGCCAGCAGCGAGGGACAGCCGCGGTCACCCCTCCACTTT.

V is TRBV18 and J is TRBJ1-2; TRBD1 aligns across 7 bases. Germline V gene data show CDR1 as KGHSH and CDR2 as LQKENI. The CDR3 runs to 14 residues. Trimming removed 1 base from V and 8 bases from J; junction bases left unmatched: 7. The chain's CDR3 is CASSPQATGDGYTF. Here the CDR3 DNA reads TGTGCCAGCTCACCACAGGCAACAGGGGACGGCTACACCTTC.

The chain carries TRBV7-2 and TRBJ2-5, with D possibly being TRBD1 (5 bases). Trimming took off 0 bases at V and 4 bases at J, with 9 bases between the two ends. CDR1 and CDR2 (germline): SGHTA, FQGNSA. The CDR3 loop spans 14 amino acids. Here the CDR3 reads CASSLAPGRETQYF. The CDR3 bases are TGTGCCAGCAGCTTAGCGCCAGGGCGAGAGACCCAGTACTTC. The variable domain in full, with the rest retrieved from reference TRBV7-2 and TRBJ2-5, is GAGVSQSPSNKVTEKGKDVELRCDPISGHTALYWYRQSLGQGLEFLIYFQGNSAPDKSGLPSDRFSAERTGGSVSTLTIQRTQQEDSAVYLCASSLAPGRETQYFGPGTRLLVL.

The chain employs TRBV7-6 and TRBJ2-6; possibly TRBD1 for D (5 bases). The germline gives CDR1 SGHVS, CDR2 FNYEAQ. The germline V and J ends were trimmed by 5 bases and 4 bases, with 21 bases remaining between them. CDR3 size: 18 residues. The CDR3 reads CASSPREFSTGGANVLTF. The CDR3 coding sequence is TGTGCCAGCAGCCCCAGGGAATTTTCCACCGGCGGGGCCAACGTCCTGACTTTC.

A few counts support this clone. The rearrangement uses TRBV20-1 and TRBJ2-1, with a tentative D call TRBD2 (5 bases). The CDR3 consists of 14 residues. V was shortened by 3 bases and J by 2 bases, with 11 bases between the two germline ends. Germline values: CDR1 DFQATT, CDR2 SNEGSKA (reference sequence). CDR3 amino acids: CSASRGFPYNEQFF. The CDR3 region has the DNA TGCAGTGCTAGTCGGGGTTTCCCCTACAATGAGCAGTTCTTC.

The chain joins TRBV6-6 to TRBJ1-3, with D possibly being TRBD1 (5 bases). The CDR3 has 11 amino acids. Trimming removed 2 bases at V and 9 bases at J, with 5 bases between. Germline V CDR1 and CDR2: MNHNY, SVGAGI (reference sequence). Here the CDR3 reads CASSYRGTIYF. For the CDR3, the DNA is TGTGCCAGCAGTTACAGGGGCACCATATATTTT.

The chain is built from TRBV27 and TRBJ2-7; TRBD1 aligns across 7 bases. Germline V gene data show CDR1 as MNHEY and CDR2 as SMNVEV (reference sequence). There are 16 residues in the CDR3. The trim removed 5 bases at V and 2 bases at J, leaving 12 bases unmatched. CDR3 amino acids: CASSNPRTGFPYEQYF. The CDR3 coding sequence is TGTGCCAGCAGTAACCCCCGGACAGGTTTTCCCTACGAGCAGTACTTC.

J is TRBJ2-3 and V is TRBV27; 7 positions agree with TRBD2. V gave up 7 bases and J gave up 4 bases; unmatched junction bases: 8. Germline CDR1 is MNHEY and CDR2 is SMNVEV (reference sequence). The CDR3 runs to 14 residues. CDR3 in amino acids: CASTLGGGADTQYF. CDR3 nucleotides: TGTGCCAGCACCCTCGGGGGAGGGGCAGATACGCAGTATTTT.